This is a list of T cell receptor beta chains from one sample in a study of T-cell reconstitution after alpha-beta-depleted transplantation in children. TCRdb fed the PCR reads into MiXCR, producing one record per CDR3 protein. The data hold just under 250,000 distinct CDR3 sequences, with around 25% observed a single time. The input for sequencing was PBMCs, taken before TCRalphabeta/CD19-depleted stem cell transplant. All receptors derive from a girl aged 2-9 years with Fanconi anemia, due to receive a stem cell transplant. CDR3s include the opening cysteine and the closing phenylalanine or tryptophan. Each record gives: clone size, D gene, V gene, CDR3 length, J gene, CDR3 DNA, CDR3 protein. A D gene is named only where the DNA matches it firmly. Only part of the rows carry a size: once, few, many, or a class if the clone is expanded.

abundance: few; d_gene: TRBD1; v_gene: TRBV29-1; len: 13; j_gene: TRBJ2-1; CDR3nt: TGCAGCGTGACCGGGACAGGGGGGGATGAGCAGTTCTTC; CDR3aa: CSVTGTGGDEQFF
abundance: many; d_gene: -; v_gene: TRBV7-2; len: 14; j_gene: TRBJ2-1; CDR3nt: TGTGCCAGCAGCGTTTACAGCTCCTACAATGAGCAGTTCTTC; CDR3aa: CASSVYSSYNEQFF
abundance: few; d_gene: -; v_gene: TRBV11-2; len: 13; j_gene: TRBJ2-7; CDR3nt: TGTGCCAGCAAACACTACAGTCTCTACGAGCAGTACTTC; CDR3aa: CASKHYSLYEQYF
abundance: many; d_gene: -; v_gene: TRBV5-6; len: 14; j_gene: TRBJ1-1; CDR3nt: TGTGCCAGCAGCTTCCCAACAAGGAACACTGAAGCTTTCTTT; CDR3aa: CASSFPTRNTEAFF
abundance: -; d_gene: -; v_gene: TRBV6-5; len: 15; j_gene: TRBJ2-7; CDR3nt: TGTGCCAGCAGTTATACCGGGAATACAGCCTACGAGCAGTACTTC; CDR3aa: CASSYTGNTAYEQYF
abundance: -; d_gene: -; v_gene: TRBV29-1; len: 12; j_gene: TRBJ1-1; CDR3nt: TGCAGCGTTGAAGGACAGGCGTTTGAAGCTTTCTTT; CDR3aa: CSVEGQAFEAFF
abundance: few; d_gene: TRBD2; v_gene: TRBV5-1; len: 16; j_gene: TRBJ2-7; CDR3nt: TGCGCCAGCAGCTTGGTAGAGACTAGCGGGAGCCACGAGCAGTACTTC; CDR3aa: CASSLVETSGSHEQYF
abundance: many; d_gene: -; v_gene: TRBV9; len: 14; j_gene: TRBJ2-7; CDR3nt: TGTGCCAGCAGCGCCTGGGACTCGTCCTACGAGCAGTACTTC; CDR3aa: CASSAWDSSYEQYF
abundance: -; d_gene: -; v_gene: TRBV27; len: 13; j_gene: TRBJ2-7; CDR3nt: TGTGCCAGCACAAACCAGGGGACCTACGAGCAGTACTTC; CDR3aa: CASTNQGTYEQYF
abundance: many; d_gene: -; v_gene: TRBV20-1; len: 14; j_gene: TRBJ2-3; CDR3nt: TGCAGTGCTAGAGATCGTCAGCCCTCAGATACGCAGTATTTT; CDR3aa: CSARDRQPSDTQYF
abundance: many; d_gene: -; v_gene: TRBV7-9; len: 14; j_gene: TRBJ2-4; CDR3nt: TGTGCCAGCAGCTTAGTGGGGGGCGGAAACATTCAGTACTTC; CDR3aa: CASSLVGGGNIQYF
abundance: -; d_gene: -; v_gene: TRBV20-1; len: 14; j_gene: TRBJ2-7; CDR3nt: TGCAGTGCTAGAGATTCTAGGACAGTTTACGAGCAGTACTTC; CDR3aa: CSARDSRTVYEQYF